This T cell receptor beta chain was sequenced during a study of regulatory T cells in long-lasting Graves disease. Study findings and constraints: The small sample size may have reduced accuracy.

This clonotype was picked up many times. Its antigen is not identified. With iRepertoire HTBI primers and Arm-PCR of CDR3 regions, TCR beta libraries were built. One entry per CDR3 protein results from TCRdb running MiXCR on the multiplex PCR reads. This sample has hundreds of thousands of distinct CDR3 sequences; 15% to 20% occur once, and the top ten carry 25% to 30%. This CDR3 spans 13 amino acids. The V and J ends lost 1 base and 10 bases respectively, with 13 bases between them. The germline V gene has CDR1 LGHDT and CDR2 YNNKEL (reference sequence). Time point defined: newly diagnosed GD, antithyroid drugs for less than 3 months. TCR sequences were obtained from RNA taken from PBMCs. The peripheral blood volume drawn was roughly 9.9 milliliters, and it was collected into EDTA tubes. This same sample was also part of a study on T cells in Graves' hyperthyroidism and ophthalmopathy.

This sequence was found in a man aged 35 to 55 with Graves disease. The chain recombines TRBV3-1 with TRBJ2-5; D gene uncertain. The material was peripheral blood mononuclear cells (PBMCs), obtained at new diagnosis, from a patient treated with antithyroid drugs. The DNA for the CDR3 is TGTGCCAGCAGCCAAGCAGGACCCGGGCACCAGTACTTC. Translation: CASSQAGPGHQYF.